The rows below give T cell receptor beta chains drawn from one sample of a study of shared clonotypes between healthy human individuals. TCRdb's copy holds only in-frame clones and misses some; the assay was immunoSEQ multiplex PCR. The sample carries about 1.1 million clones, approximately 77% recorded once. The specimen sequenced was memory CD4+ T cells from PBMCs. Receptor source: a man aged 18 to 30 in good health. Some clones in this sample may be carry-over from other donors' samples. Both conserved end residues are part of each CDR3. A D gene is named only where the DNA matches it firmly. Clone size, where shown, is once, few, many, or a class for clones that have expanded.

v_call,clone_size,j_call,cdr3_length,d_call,cdr3_nt,cdr3_aa
TRBV29-1,many,TRBJ2-2,15,TRBD2,TGCAGCGTGCGCGGACTAGCGGGAAACACCGGGGAGCTGTTTTTT,CSVRGLAGNTGELFF
TRBV5-1,once,TRBJ2-4,13,TRBD1,TGCGCCAGCACCCAGACAGGGGCGTCCATTCAGTACTTC,CASTQTGASIQYF
TRBV27,.,TRBJ1-1,14,.,TGTGCCAGCAGTTTGAACAGTATGAACACTGAAGCTTTCTTT,CASSLNSMNTEAFF
TRBV5-4,.,TRBJ1-2,14,.,TGTGCCAGCAGCTTGGTAATTTACGGAGCGGGCTACACCTTC,CASSLVIYGAGYTF
TRBV6-5,.,TRBJ2-5,14,.,TGTGCCAGCAGTTCTTGGTTATCCCAAGAGACCCAGTACTTC,CASSSWLSQETQYF
TRBV28,.,TRBJ1-5,13,.,TGTGCCAGCATTCCGTCTAGCAATCAGCCCCAGCATTTT,CASIPSSNQPQHF
TRBV28,.,TRBJ2-7,15,.,TGTGCCAGCAGTCCAACCGGGGCATTAGACTACGAGCAGTACTTC,CASSPTGALDYEQYF
TRBV7-3,.,TRBJ2-7,15,.,TGTGCCAGCAGCTTATCCGACAGTGGTCCATACGAGCAGTACTTC,CASSLSDSGPYEQYF
TRBV30,once,TRBJ2-1,12,TRBD2,TGTGCCTGGAGTGTAGTGGGAGGGCCTGGGTTCTTC,CAWSVVGGPGFF
TRBV18,.,TRBJ2-1,16,TRBD2,TGTGCCAGCTCACCTACTAGCGGATTCTCCTACAATGAGCAGTTCTTC,CASSPTSGFSYNEQFF
TRBV15,.,TRBJ2-5,14,.,TGTGCCACCAGCAGAGACAGGTTCGAGGAGACCCAGTACTTC,CATSRDRFEETQYF
TRBV18,.,TRBJ2-5,18,.,TGTGCCAGCTCACCATCGGGGTCAGGGGCCAGCTGGGGAGAGACCCAGTACTTC,CASSPSGSGASWGETQYF
TRBV28,.,TRBJ2-1,17,TRBD1,TGTGCCAGCATGTCCCCCGGGACAGCTAGCTCCTACAATGAGCAGTTCTTC,CASMSPGTASSYNEQFF
TRBV7-3,.,TRBJ2-1,15,.,TGTGCCAGCAGCTTAGATAAGGGACCAGGGAGGGAGCAGTTCTTC,CASSLDKGPGREQFF
TRBV5-1,few,TRBJ2-7,14,.,TGCGCCAGCAGCTTGAACGCGTATTCCTACGAGCAGTACTTC,CASSLNAYSYEQYF
TRBV7-2,.,TRBJ2-3,12,.,TGTGCCAGCAGCCGGGGCTCAGATACGCAGTATTTT,CASSRGSDTQYF
TRBV2,.,TRBJ2-7,14,TRBD1,TGTGCCAGCAGTGAACAGGGGGCTCTCTACGAGCAGTACTTC,CASSEQGALYEQYF
TRBV2,.,TRBJ1-2,11,.,TGTGCCAGCCGAACAGGGTATGGCTACACCTTC,CASRTGYGYTF
TRBV7-9,.,TRBJ2-7,15,.,TGTGCCAGCAGCCCCCTAACGGTCTCTTCCTACGAGCAGTACTTC,CASSPLTVSSYEQYF
TRBV6-1,.,TRBJ2-7,12,.,TGTGCCAGCGCCCGGGACAACTACGAGCAGTACTTC,CASARDNYEQYF
TRBV5-1,.,TRBJ2-5,15,.,TGCGCCAGCAGCTTAACTGGGGCGGTTCAAGAGACCCAGTACTTC,CASSLTGAVQETQYF
TRBV28,.,TRBJ1-5,15,.,TGTGCCAGCAGTTCCGCCGCAGGAGGCAATCAGCCCCAGCATTTT,CASSSAAGGNQPQHF
TRBV4-1,many,TRBJ2-3,15,.,TGCGCCAGCAGCCAAGACGGCGGGAACGCAGATACGCAGTATTTT,CASSQDGGNADTQYF
TRBV7-9,.,TRBJ2-1,17,TRBD2,TGTGCCAGCACCACCGGATTGACTAGCGGGGGTGACAATGAGCAGTTCTTC,CASTTGLTSGGDNEQFF
TRBV15,.,TRBJ1-4,15,TRBD1,TGTGCCACCAGCACAGGGGGAGGTAGTAGCGAAAAACTGTTTTTT,CATSTGGGSSEKLFF
TRBV6-1,.,TRBJ1-5,14,TRBD1,TGTGCCAGCGCCAGGGGGCTCGAGAATCAGCCCCAGCATTTT,CASARGLENQPQHF
TRBV27,many,TRBJ1-2,18,TRBD1,TGTGCCAGCAGGCCCAGACCGTCATGGACAGGCAGTAACTATGGCTACACCTTC,CASRPRPSWTGSNYGYTF
TRBV28,.,TRBJ1-5,13,.,TGTGCCAGTAGTCCGGGGCGCATGAAGCCCCAGCATTTT,CASSPGRMKPQHF